A single sample is the source of the 23 T cell receptor beta chains below, sequenced in a study of T cell responses to AZD1222 COVID-19 vaccine. Generated by immunoSEQ multiplex PCR, the TCRdb table keeps only in-frame clones and is missing some. This sample has around 110,000 clones, with about 91% found just once. Sequenced here: peripheral blood, sampled on day 0 of AZD1222 vaccination. These receptors were collected from an adult in good health.

J is TRBJ2-5 and V is TRBV7-9; no clear D gene. V shed 5 bases and J shed 5 bases, with 12 bases lying between them. This CDR3 contains 13 residues. Germline V gene sequence: CDR1 SEHNR, CDR2 FQNEAQ (reference sequence). The CDR3 DNA follows: TGTGCCAGCAGCCCAACCAGCCGGGAGACCCAGTACTTC. Its protein product is CASSPTSRETQYF.

The gene calls are TRBV5-1 and TRBJ1-4, with 9 bases that match TRBD1. From germline, CDR1 is SGHRS and CDR2 YFSETQ. V shed 4 bases, J shed 8 bases, and the junction held 6 bases outside the gene matches. This CDR3 region has 14 residues. CDR3 sequence (DNA): TGCGCCAGCAGCCCGGGACAGGGTATCGAAAAACTGTTTTTT. It is translated as CASSPGQGIEKLFF.

V is TRBV12-3 or TRBV12-4 and J is TRBJ1-2; D not certain. V was shortened by 4 bases and J by 4 bases, with 7 bases between the two germline ends. The CDR3 contains 12 residues. In DNA form, the CDR3 reads TGTGCCAGCAGTTGGGGATTCTATGGCTACACCTTC. Protein: CASSWGFYGYTF.

As DNA, the CDR3 is TGTGCCAGCTCACCCCGGTCCCAAGGGTCGAACACTGAAGCTTTCTTT. This codes for CASSPRSQGSNTEAFF. The V call is TRBV18, the J call TRBJ1-1; unclear D gene. This CDR3 contains 16 residues. CDR1 KGHSH and CDR2 LQKENI come from the germline V gene. V was trimmed by 3 bases and J by 1 base, leaving 15 bases between them.

V is TRBV30 and J is TRBJ2-1; a possible D gene is TRBD2 (5 bases). The CDR3 runs to 15 residues. Trimming cost V 1 base and J 9 bases, with 19 bases left between them. The germline gives CDR1 GTSNPN, CDR2 SVGIG (reference sequence). The CDR3 sequence is CAWSAKDRTSGEQFF. The CDR3, as DNA: TGTGCCTGGAGTGCAAAGGATCGGACGAGCGGTGAGCAGTTCTTC.

The chain joins TRBV10-3 to TRBJ1-1; no firm D call. Trimming pared 3 bases from V and 1 base from J, leaving 6 bases between. Germline lookup yields CDR1 ENHRY and CDR2 SYGVKD. This CDR3 is 13 amino acids long. The CDR3 DNA reads as TGTGCCATCAGTGATCTAAAGAACACTGAAGCTTTCTTT. Translated, it gives CAISDLKNTEAFF.

The chain recombines TRBV18 with TRBJ2-3; tentatively, D is TRBD1 (8 bases). Germline V CDR1 and CDR2: KGHSH, LQKENI. V gave up 2 bases and J gave up 5 bases, with 14 bases separating them. The CDR3 has 15 amino acids. The CDR3 DNA is TGTGCCAGCTCACCAGACCACAGGGGGGGAGATACGCAGTATTTT. It is translated as CASSPDHRGGDTQYF.

CDR3 in amino acids: CASSFGQSTNEKLFF. DNA for the CDR3: TGTGCCAGCAGCTTTGGACAGTCCACTAATGAAAAACTGTTTTTT. The chain is built from TRBV11-1 and TRBJ1-4, with D tentatively TRBD1 (6 bases). Trimming shortened V by 3 bases and J by 2 bases, and 10 bases separated the two germline ends. CDR1 is SGHAT and CDR2 is FQDESV in the germline V gene (reference sequence). The CDR3 is 15 residues long.

DNA for the CDR3: TGTGCCAGCAGCTTATTTCAGGGCTACGAGCAGTACTTC. Translating gives CASSLFQGYEQYF. V usage is TRBV7-2 and J usage is TRBJ2-7; possibly TRBD1 for D (5 bases). Germline loops: CDR1 SGHTA, CDR2 FQGNSA. V lost 2 bases, J lost 3 bases, and 8 bases lay in between. The CDR3 extends over 13 amino acids. Looking up the rest from reference TRBV7-2 and TRBJ2-7 gives the full variable domain: GAGVSQSPSNKVTEKGKDVELRCDPISGHTALYWYRQSLGQGLEFLIYFQGNSAPDKSGLPSDRFSAERTGGSVSTLTIQRTQQEDSAVYLCASSLFQGYEQYFGPGTRLTVT.

This rearrangement joins TRBV7-9 to TRBJ2-2; possible D gene TRBD1, 5 bases. Germline V gene data show CDR1 as SEHNR and CDR2 as FQNEAQ (reference sequence). This CDR3 has 12 amino acids. With 4 bases removed from V and 8 bases from J, the gap between germline ends came to 8 bases. The CDR3 loop is CASSSRQGELFF. The DNA for the CDR3 is TGTGCCAGCAGCTCCCGACAGGGGGAGCTGTTTTTT.

The chain has TRBV5-1 and TRBJ1-1; a possible D gene is TRBD1 (5 bases). The CDR3 has 16 residues. CDR1 SGHRS and CDR2 YFSETQ come from the germline V gene. With 0 bases removed from V and 3 bases from J, the gap between germline ends came to 15 bases. The CDR3 region has the DNA TGCGCCAGCAGCTTGGGACTCAGGGTGGTCGACACTGAAGCTTTCTTT. Amino acid sequence: CASSLGLRVVDTEAFF.

This clone was counted only a few times. This chain uses TRBV7-8 with TRBJ1-5; no reliable D call. The ends were cut back, 5 bases at V and 7 bases at J, with 12 bases in the middle. Germline CDR1 is SGHVS and CDR2 is FQNEAQ. This CDR3 comprises 13 residues. The CDR3 nucleotides are TGTGCCAGCAGCGAGCCCGCGGGGCAGCCCCAGCATTTT. As protein: CASSEPAGQPQHF.

Worth noting for this clone: Germline is not matched at one junction end, which may reflect a read error. V usage is TRBV5-1 and J usage is TRBJ1-1; 8 bases fit TRBD1. This CDR3 has 17 residues. Looked up from germline, CDR1 is SGHRS and CDR2 is YFSETQ. CDR3 sequence reads: CASRLGQKTGARFEAFF. CDR3 in DNA: TGCGCCAGCAGATTGGGACAGAAGACAGGGGCCCGCTTTGAAGCTTTCTTT.

The chain carries TRBV6-1 and TRBJ1-2; 7 bases agree with TRBD1. V lost 1 base to trimming and J lost 8 bases; unmatched junction nucleotides: 7. The CDR3 sequence is 14 residues long. The germline V gene encodes CDR1 MNHNS and CDR2 SASEGT. The DNA for the CDR3 is TGTGCCAGCAGTGAAGTTACAGGGGCTTGGGGCTACACCTTC. This encodes CASSEVTGAWGYTF.

This chain uses TRBV11-2 with TRBJ2-5; 14 bases line up with TRBD2. This CDR3 is 16 amino acids long. Germline V lookup: CDR1 SGHAT, CDR2 FQNNGV. Trimming removed 2 bases from V and 4 bases from J; junction bases left unmatched: 3. The CDR3 protein is CASSLLTSGRGETQYF. CDR3 coding DNA: TGTGCCAGCAGCTTATTGACTAGCGGGAGGGGAGAGACCCAGTACTTC.

CDR3 sequence reads: CAWSPGDGGYTF. In DNA form, the CDR3 reads TGTGCCTGGAGTCCTGGGGACGGCGGCTACACCTTC. The J gene is TRBJ1-2, the V gene TRBV30; D possibly corresponds to TRBD1 (5 bases). From germline, CDR1 is GTSNPN and CDR2 SVGIG (reference sequence). V was trimmed by 2 bases and J by 8 bases, leaving 12 bases between them. The CDR3 consists of 12 residues.

V and J are TRBV19 and TRBJ1-1; tentatively, D is TRBD1 (6 bases). Germline lookup yields CDR1 LNHDA and CDR2 SQIVND (reference sequence). The CDR3 spans 11 residues. Trimming stripped 8 bases from V and 9 bases from J, with 13 bases between. The CDR3 bases are TGTGCCAGTGCAGGGGCTGGTAAAGCTTTCTTT. It specifies CASAGAGKAFF.

The V and J genes are TRBV2 and TRBJ1-1; 7 bases map to TRBD1. The CDR3 extends over 15 amino acids. V lost 2 bases to trimming and J lost 0 bases; unmatched junction nucleotides: 3. CDR1 and CDR2 from the germline V gene are SNHLY and FYNNEI. This CDR3 is CASSEPGQLNTEAFF. The CDR3 DNA sequence: TGTGCCAGCAGTGAACCGGGACAGCTGAACACTGAAGCTTTCTTT. Combining the CDR3 with reference TRBV2 and TRBJ1-1 gives the whole variable domain EPEVTQTPSHQVTQMGQEVILRCVPISNHLYFYWYRQILGQKVEFLVSFYNNEISEKSEIFDDQFSVERPDGSNFTLKIRSTKLEDSAMYFCASSEPGQLNTEAFFGQGTRLTVV.

J is TRBJ1-3 and V is TRBV24-1; D remains unclear. Germline V lookup: CDR1 KGHDR, CDR2 SFDVKD. V lost 6 bases to trimming and J lost 3 bases, with 11 bases between them. The CDR3 length is 14 residues. Here the CDR3 DNA reads TGTGCCACCAGTTATCGGAGGTTTGGAAACACCATATATTTT. Amino acids: CATSYRRFGNTIYF.

Worth noting for this clone: At one of its ends the junction is not consistent with the germline gene, which may arise from a read error. DNA for the CDR3: TGTGCCTGGGTTCCTCTTACAGGGTCCTCCACTCCCTCCTTT. Protein product: CAWVPLTGSSTPSF. The chain couples TRBV30 to TRBJ1-1; TRBD1 is a possible D gene (6 bases). Germline values: CDR1 GTSNPN, CDR2 SVGIG (reference sequence). The CDR3 runs 14 residues.

This chain connects TRBV24-1 to TRBJ2-1; TRBD2 aligns across 12 bases. In germline, CDR1 is KGHDR, CDR2 SFDVKD. The ends lost 10 bases at V and 9 bases at J; junction bases unmatched: 9. The length of the CDR3 is 14 residues. The CDR3 nucleotides are TGTGCCACTCGCGGACTAGCGGGATTGAGTGAGCAGTTCTTC. Protein: CATRGLAGLSEQFF.

This clone was picked up one time. The chain joins TRBV5-5 to TRBJ2-7, with 7 positions matching TRBD1. Germline CDR1 and CDR2: SGHKS and YYEKEE (reference sequence). V lost 4 bases and J lost 3; bases outside the gene matches: 13. This CDR3 region has 16 residues. CDR3 residues: CASSRRTGPLGYEQYV. The CDR3 DNA reads TGTGCCAGCAGCAGACGGACAGGTCCATTGGGCTACGAGCAGTACGTC.

The gene calls are TRBV6-4 and TRBJ2-1; 7 nucleotides align to TRBD2. Germline V CDR1 and CDR2: MRHNA, SNTAGT. J lost 7 bases, V lost 0 bases, and 9 bases had no gene match. This CDR3 is 16 amino acids long. The DNA for the CDR3 is TGTGCCAGCAGTGACTCGTCTAGCGGCCCTATAAATGAGCAGTTCTTC. Its translation: CASSDSSSGPINEQFF.